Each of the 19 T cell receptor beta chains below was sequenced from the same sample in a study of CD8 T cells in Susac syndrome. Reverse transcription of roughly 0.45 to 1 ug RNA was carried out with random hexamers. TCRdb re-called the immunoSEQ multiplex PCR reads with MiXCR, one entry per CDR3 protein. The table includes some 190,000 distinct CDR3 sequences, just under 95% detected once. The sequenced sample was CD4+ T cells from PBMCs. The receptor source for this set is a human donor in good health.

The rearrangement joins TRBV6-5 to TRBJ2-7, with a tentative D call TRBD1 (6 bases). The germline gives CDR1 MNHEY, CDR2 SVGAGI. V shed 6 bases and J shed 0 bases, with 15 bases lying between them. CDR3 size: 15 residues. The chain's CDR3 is CASSRQGQSSYEQYF. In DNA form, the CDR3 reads TGTGCCAGCAGCAGACAAGGACAGAGCTCCTACGAGCAGTACTTC.

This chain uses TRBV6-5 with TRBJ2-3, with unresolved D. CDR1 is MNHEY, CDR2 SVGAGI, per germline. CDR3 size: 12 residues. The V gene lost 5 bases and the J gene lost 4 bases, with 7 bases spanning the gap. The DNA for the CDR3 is TGTGCCAGCAGTCGACAACCAGATACGCAGTATTTT. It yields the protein CASSRQPDTQYF.

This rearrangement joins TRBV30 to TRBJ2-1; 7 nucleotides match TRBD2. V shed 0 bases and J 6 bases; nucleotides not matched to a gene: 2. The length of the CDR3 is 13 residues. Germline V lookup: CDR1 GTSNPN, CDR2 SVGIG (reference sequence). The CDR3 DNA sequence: TGTGCCTGGAGTGTACGCGGGGGCAATGAGCAGTTCTTC. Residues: CAWSVRGGNEQFF. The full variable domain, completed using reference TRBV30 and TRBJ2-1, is SQTIHQWPATLVQPVGSPLSLECTVEGTSNPNLYWYRQAAGRGLQLLFYSVGIGQISSEVPQNLSASRPQDRQFILSSKKLLLSDSGFYLCAWSVRGGNEQFFGPGTRLTVL.

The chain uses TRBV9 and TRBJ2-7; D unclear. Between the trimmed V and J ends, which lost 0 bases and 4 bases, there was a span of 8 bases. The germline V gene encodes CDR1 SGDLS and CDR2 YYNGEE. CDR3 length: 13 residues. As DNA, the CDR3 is TGTGCCAGCAGCGTAGATGGGTATTACGAGCAGTACTTC. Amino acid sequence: CASSVDGYYEQYF.

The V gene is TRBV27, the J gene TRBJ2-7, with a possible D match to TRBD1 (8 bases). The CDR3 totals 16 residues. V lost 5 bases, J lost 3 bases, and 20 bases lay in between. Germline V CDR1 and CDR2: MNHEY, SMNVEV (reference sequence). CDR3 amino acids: CASSKREPGQGYEQYF. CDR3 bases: TGTGCCAGCAGTAAGCGGGAACCTGGACAGGGCTACGAGCAGTACTTC.

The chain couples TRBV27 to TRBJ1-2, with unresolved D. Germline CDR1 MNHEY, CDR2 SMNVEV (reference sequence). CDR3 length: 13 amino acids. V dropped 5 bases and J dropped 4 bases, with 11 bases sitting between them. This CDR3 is CASSHSESYGYTF. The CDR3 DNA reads TGTGCCAGCAGTCATTCAGAGAGCTATGGCTACACCTTC.

The CDR3 bases are TGTGCCAGCTCACCAGGGAGCAATCAGCCCCAGCATTTT. It translates to CASSPGSNQPQHF. The chain recombines TRBV18 with TRBJ1-5, with D hard to call. The germline V gene encodes CDR1 KGHSH and CDR2 LQKENI. The CDR3 totals 13 residues. The V gene lost 2 bases and the J gene lost 1 base, with 3 bases spanning the gap.

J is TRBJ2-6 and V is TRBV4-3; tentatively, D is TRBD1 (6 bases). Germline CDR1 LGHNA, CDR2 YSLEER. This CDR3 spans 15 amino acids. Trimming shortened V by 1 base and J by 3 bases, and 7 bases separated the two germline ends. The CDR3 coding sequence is TGCGCCAGCAGCCAAGGGGGGCGTGGGGCCAACGTCCTGACTTTC. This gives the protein CASSQGGRGANVLTF.

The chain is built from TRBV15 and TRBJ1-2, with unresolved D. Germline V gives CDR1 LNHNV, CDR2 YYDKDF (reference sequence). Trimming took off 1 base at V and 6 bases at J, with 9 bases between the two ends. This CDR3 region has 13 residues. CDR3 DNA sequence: TGTGCCACCAGCAGAGTAGGAAGCCATGGCTACACCTTC. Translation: CATSRVGSHGYTF.

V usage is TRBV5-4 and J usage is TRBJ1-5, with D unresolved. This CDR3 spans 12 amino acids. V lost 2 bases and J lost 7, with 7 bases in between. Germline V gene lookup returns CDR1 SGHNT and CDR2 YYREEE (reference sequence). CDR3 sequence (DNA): TGTGCCAGCAGCTTCGAGGAGCAGCCCCAGCATTTT. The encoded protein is CASSFEEQPQHF.

In DNA form, the CDR3 reads TGTGCCAGCCAGGCGTTTCCGGGGCTGAACACCGGGGAGCTGTTTTTT. This encodes CASQAFPGLNTGELFF. This chain uses TRBV6-1 with TRBJ2-2; either TRBD1 or TRBD2 may fit D (5 bases each). Looked up from germline, CDR1 is MNHNS and CDR2 is SASEGT. This CDR3 is built from 16 residues. V lost 8 bases and J lost 1, with 17 bases in between.

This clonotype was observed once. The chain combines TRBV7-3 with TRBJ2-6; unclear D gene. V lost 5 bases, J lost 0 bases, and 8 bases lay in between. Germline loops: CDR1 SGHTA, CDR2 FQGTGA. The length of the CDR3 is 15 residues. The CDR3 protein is CASSAQISGANVLTF. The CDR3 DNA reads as TGTGCCAGCAGCGCTCAAATCTCTGGGGCCAACGTCCTGACTTTC.

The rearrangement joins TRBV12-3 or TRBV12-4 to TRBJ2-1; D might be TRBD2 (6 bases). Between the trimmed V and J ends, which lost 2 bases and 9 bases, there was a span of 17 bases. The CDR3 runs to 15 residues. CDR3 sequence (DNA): TGTGCCAGCAGTTTAATGGGACTGGGGGTAAGTGAGCAGTTCTTC. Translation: CASSLMGLGVSEQFF.

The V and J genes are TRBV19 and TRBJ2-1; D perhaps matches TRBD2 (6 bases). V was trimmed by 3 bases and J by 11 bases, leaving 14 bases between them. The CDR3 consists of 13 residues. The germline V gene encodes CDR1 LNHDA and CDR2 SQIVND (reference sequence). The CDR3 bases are TGTGCCAGTAGTATGGAGGGCGGTTCAAAGCAGTTCTTC. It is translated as CASSMEGGSKQFF.

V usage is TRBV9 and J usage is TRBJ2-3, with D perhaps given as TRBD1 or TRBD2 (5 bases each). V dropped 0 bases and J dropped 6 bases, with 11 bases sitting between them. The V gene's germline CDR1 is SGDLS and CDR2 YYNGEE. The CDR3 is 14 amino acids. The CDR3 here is CASSVGDGGDTQYF. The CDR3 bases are TGTGCCAGCAGCGTAGGGGACGGTGGGGATACGCAGTATTTT. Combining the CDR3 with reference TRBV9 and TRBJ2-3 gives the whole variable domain DSGVTQTPKHLITATGQRVTLRCSPRSGDLSVYWYQQSLDQGLQFLIQYYNGEERAKGNILERFSAQQFPDLHSELNLSSLELGDSALYFCASSVGDGGDTQYFGPGTRLTVL.

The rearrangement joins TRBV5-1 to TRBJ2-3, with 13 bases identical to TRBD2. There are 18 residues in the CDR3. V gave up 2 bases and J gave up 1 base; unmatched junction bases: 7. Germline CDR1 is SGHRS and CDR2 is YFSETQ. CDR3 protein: CASSLTGTSGAGTDTQYF. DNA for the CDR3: TGCGCCAGCAGCTTAACCGGGACTAGCGGGGCCGGCACAGATACGCAGTATTTT.

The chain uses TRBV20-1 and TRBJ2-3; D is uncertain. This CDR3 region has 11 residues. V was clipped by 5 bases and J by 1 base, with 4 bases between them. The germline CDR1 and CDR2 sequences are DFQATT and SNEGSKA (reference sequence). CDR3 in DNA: TGCAGTGCTCTGGGCACAGATACGCAGTATTTT. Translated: CSALGTDTQYF.

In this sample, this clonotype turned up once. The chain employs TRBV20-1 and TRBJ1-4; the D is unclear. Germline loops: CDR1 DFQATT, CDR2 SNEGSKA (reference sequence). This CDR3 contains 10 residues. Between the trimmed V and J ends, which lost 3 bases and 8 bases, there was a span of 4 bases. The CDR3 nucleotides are TGCAGTGCTAGTTGGGAAAAACTGTTTTTT. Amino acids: CSASWEKLFF.

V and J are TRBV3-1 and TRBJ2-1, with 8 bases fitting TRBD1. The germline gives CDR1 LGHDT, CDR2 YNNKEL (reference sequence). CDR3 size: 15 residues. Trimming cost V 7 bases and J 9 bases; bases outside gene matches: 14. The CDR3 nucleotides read TGTGCCAGCACCCTCTTCGGACAGGGTCAGACTGAGCAGTTCTTC. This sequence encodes CASTLFGQGQTEQFF.